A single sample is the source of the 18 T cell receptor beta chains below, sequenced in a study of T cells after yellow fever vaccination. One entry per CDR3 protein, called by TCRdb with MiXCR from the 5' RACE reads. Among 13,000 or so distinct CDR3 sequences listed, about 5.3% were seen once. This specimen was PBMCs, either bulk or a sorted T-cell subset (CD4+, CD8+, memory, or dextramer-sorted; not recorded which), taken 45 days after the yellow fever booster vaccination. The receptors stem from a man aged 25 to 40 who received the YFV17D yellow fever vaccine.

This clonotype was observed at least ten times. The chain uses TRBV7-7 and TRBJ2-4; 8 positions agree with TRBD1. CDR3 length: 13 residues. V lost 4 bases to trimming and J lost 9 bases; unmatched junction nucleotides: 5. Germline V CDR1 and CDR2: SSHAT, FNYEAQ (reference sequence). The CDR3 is CASSSDRAAIQYF. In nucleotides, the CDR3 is TGTGCCAGCAGCTCGGACAGGGCTGCCATTCAGTACTTC.

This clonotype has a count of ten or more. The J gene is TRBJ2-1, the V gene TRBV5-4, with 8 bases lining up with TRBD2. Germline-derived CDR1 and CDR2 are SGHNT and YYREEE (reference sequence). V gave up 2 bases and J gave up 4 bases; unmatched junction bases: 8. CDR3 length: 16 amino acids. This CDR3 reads CASSLLTSGGYNEQFF. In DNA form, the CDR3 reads TGTGCCAGCAGCTTACTTACTAGCGGAGGATACAATGAGCAGTTCTTC. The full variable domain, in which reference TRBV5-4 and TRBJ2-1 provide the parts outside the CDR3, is ETGVTQSPTHLIKTRGQQVTLRCSSQSGHNTVSWYQQALGQGPQFIFQYYREEENGRGNFPPRFSGLQFPNYSSELNVNALELDDSALYLCASSLLTSGGYNEQFFGPGTRLTVL.

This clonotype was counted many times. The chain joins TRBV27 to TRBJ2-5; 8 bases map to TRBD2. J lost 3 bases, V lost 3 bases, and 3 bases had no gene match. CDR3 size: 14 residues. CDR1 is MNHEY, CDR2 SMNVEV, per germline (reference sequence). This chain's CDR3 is CASSFHGGEETQYF. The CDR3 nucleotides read TGTGCCAGCAGTTTCCACGGGGGGGAAGAGACCCAGTACTTC.

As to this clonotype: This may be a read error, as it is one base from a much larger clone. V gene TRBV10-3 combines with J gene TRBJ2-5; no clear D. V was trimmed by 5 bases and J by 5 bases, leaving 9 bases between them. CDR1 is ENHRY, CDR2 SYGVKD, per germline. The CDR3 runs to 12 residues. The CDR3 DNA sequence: TGTGCCATCAGTCCCCGACACGAGACCCAGTACTTC. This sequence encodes CAISPRHETQYF.

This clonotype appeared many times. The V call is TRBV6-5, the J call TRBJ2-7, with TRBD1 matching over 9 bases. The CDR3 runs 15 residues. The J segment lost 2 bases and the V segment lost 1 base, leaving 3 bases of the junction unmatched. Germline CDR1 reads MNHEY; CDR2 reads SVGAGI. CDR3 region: CASSYLGQGPYEQYF. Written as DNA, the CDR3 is TGTGCCAGCAGTTACTTGGGACAGGGCCCCTACGAGCAGTACTTC.

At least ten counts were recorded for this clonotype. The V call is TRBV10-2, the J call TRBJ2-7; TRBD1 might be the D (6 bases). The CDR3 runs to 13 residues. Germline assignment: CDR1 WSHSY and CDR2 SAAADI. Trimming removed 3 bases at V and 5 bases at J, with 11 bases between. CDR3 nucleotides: TGCGCCAGCAGTGATCAGGGGATACACGAGCAGTACTTC. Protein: CASSDQGIHEQYF.

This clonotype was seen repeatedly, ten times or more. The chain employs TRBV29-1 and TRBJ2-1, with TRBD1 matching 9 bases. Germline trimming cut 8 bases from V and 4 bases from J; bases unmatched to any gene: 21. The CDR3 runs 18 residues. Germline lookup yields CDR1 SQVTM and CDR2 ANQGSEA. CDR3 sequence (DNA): TGCAGCTTAGCCGGGACAGGGAGCCCGGGAGGACATTACAATGAGCAGTTCTTC. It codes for CSLAGTGSPGGHYNEQFF.

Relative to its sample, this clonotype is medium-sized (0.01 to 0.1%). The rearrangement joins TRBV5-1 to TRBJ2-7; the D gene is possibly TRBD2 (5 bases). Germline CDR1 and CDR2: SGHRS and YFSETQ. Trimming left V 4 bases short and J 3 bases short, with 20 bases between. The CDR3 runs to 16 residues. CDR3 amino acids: CASSTSGSQNIYEQYF. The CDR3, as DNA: TGCGCCAGCAGCACCAGCGGATCTCAAAACATCTACGAGCAGTACTTC.

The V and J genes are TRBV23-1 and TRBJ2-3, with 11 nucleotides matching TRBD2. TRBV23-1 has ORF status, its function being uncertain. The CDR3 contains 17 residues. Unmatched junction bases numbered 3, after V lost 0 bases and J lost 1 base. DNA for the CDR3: TGCGCCAGCAGTCAATCGAGGACTAGCGGGTGCACAGATACGCAGTATTTT. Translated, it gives CASSQSRTSGCTDTQYF.

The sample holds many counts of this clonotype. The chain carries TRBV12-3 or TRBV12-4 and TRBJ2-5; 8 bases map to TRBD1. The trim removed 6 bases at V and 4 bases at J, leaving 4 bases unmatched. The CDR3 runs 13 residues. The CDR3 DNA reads TGTGCCAGCAGGCCGGGACAGGTAGAGACCCAGTACTTC. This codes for CASRPGQVETQYF.

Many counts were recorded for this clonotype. The chain's CDR3 is CASSTGLAGYNEQFF. CDR3 DNA sequence: TGTGCCAGCAGCACGGGACTAGCGGGGTACAATGAGCAGTTCTTC. V is TRBV7-6 and J is TRBJ2-1, with 13 bases that match TRBD2. The CDR3 length is 15 residues. From germline, CDR1 is SGHVS and CDR2 FNYEAQ. Trimming removed 5 bases from V and 4 bases from J; junction bases left unmatched: 2.

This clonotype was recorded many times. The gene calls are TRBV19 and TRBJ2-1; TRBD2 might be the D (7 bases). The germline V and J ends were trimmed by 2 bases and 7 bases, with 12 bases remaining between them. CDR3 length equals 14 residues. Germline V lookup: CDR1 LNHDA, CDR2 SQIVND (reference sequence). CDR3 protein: CASSISGGPNEQFF. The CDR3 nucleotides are TGTGCCAGTAGTATATCGGGGGGCCCAAATGAGCAGTTCTTC.

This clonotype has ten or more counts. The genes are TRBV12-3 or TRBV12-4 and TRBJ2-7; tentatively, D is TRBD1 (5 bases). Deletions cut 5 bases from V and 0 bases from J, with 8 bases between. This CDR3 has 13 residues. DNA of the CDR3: TGTGCCAGCAGTCGACAGAGCTCCTACGAGCAGTACTTC. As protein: CASSRQSSYEQYF.

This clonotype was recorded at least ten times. CDR3 protein: CASSLATGRMPEQYF. The CDR3 coding sequence is TGTGCCAGCAGCTTAGCAACAGGGAGAATGCCCGAGCAGTACTTC. V is TRBV11-2 and J is TRBJ2-7; a weak D match, TRBD1 (6 bases). CDR3 size: 15 residues. Looked up from germline, CDR1 is SGHAT and CDR2 is FQNNGV. V was clipped by 1 base and J by 6 bases, with 16 bases between them. Variable domain in full (rest from reference TRBV11-2 and TRBJ2-7): EAGVAQSPRYKIIEKRQSVAFWCNPISGHATLYWYQQILGQGPKLLIQFQNNGVVDDSQLPKDRFSAERLKGVDSTLKIQPAKLEDSAVYLCASSLATGRMPEQYFGPGTRLTVT.

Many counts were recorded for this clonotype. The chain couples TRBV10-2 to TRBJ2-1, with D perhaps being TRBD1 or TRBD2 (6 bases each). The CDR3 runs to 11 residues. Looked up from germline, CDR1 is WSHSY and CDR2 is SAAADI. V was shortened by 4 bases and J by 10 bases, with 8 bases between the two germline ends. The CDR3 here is CASSVGGEQFF. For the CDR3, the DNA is TGCGCCAGCAGTGTCGGGGGCGAGCAGTTCTTC.

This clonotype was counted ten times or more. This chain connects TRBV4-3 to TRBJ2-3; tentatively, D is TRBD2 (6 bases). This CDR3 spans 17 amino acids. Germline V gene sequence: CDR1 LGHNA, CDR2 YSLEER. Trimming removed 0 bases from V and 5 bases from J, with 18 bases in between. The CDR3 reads CASSQDPGLPPGDTQYF. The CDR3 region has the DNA TGCGCCAGCAGCCAAGATCCGGGACTCCCACCAGGAGATACGCAGTATTTT.

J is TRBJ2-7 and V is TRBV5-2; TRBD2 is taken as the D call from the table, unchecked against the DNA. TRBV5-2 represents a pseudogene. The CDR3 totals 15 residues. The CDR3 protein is CAMGPGLAPSYEQYF. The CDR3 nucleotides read TGTGCCATGGGCCCCGGACTGGCCCCCTCCTACGAGCAGTACTTC.

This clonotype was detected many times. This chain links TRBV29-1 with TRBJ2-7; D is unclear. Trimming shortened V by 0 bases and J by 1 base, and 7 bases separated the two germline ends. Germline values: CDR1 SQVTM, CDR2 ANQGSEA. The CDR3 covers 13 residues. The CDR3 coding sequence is TGCAGCGTTGAAGAGGCACTATCCTACGAGCAGTACTTC. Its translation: CSVEEALSYEQYF.